The clone carrying this T cell receptor (beta chain) is identified as medium-sized from frequency. The antigen is undetermined. The CDR3 is 17 amino acids. Germline CDR1 reads PRHDT; CDR2 reads FYEKMQ (reference sequence). This record belongs to a study of T cell clusters in autoimmune cytopenias. Overall study results and limits: Primary autoimmune cytopenia patients appeared to lack physiological T cell clusters present in healthy donors. Healthy donors had about 3-fold more exclusive TRB clusters than active autoimmune hepatitis patients. Functional roles of the in silico T cell clusters still await experimental validation. TRB repertoire shifts in secondary cytopenia and chronic lymphocytic leukemia mostly reflected lymphoma, not autoimmunity.

One tube held mixed TRB-A and TRB-B primer pools for touch-down PCR. TCRdb reprocessed the multiplex PCR reads and reports one entry per CDR3 protein, with no DNA. The repertoire table contains 3,000 or so distinct CDR3 sequences. TRB amplification used approximately 250 ng of peripheral blood genomic DNA. The genes are TRBV13 and TRBJ1-1; without DNA, the TCRdb call of TRBD1 cannot be checked. Sequenced: peripheral blood. This sequence was found in a human donor with an autoimmune cytopenia or autoimmune hepatitis (not recorded which). The CDR3 region is CASSLQSGQFMNTEAFF. Based on the CDR3 plus reference TRBV13 and TRBJ1-1, the full variable domain is AAGVIQSPRHLIKEKRETATLKCYPIPRHDTVYWYQQGPGQDPQFLISFYEKMQSDKGSIPDRFSAQQFSDYHSELNMSSLELGDSALYFCASSLQSGQFMNTEAFFGQGTRLTVV.